This record covers a single T cell receptor (beta chain). The protocol was immunoSEQ multiplex PCR, while the TCRdb copy is restricted to in-frame clones and leaves out a portion. The table includes 700,000 or so clones, 70% to 90% detected once. The data were taken from a study of shared T cell receptors in the human thymus. Trimming took 5 bases from V and 1 from J, leaving 16 bases between them. Germline values: CDR1 LNHDA, CDR2 SQIVND (reference sequence). This CDR3 comprises 16 residues. This same sample was also taken into another study, of human thymus T cells. Turning to that study: Thymic and blood repertoires seemed to favor certain V and J genes.

Material: thymocytes. The receptor was isolated from a girl in the first two years of life with a congenital heart defect. The rearrangement links TRBV19 to TRBJ2-3; possibly TRBD2 for D (5 bases). Here the CDR3 DNA reads TGTGCCAGTAGTTTAGCGAAGACAAAGCGCACAGATACGCAGTATTTT. Protein sequence: CASSLAKTKRTDTQYF.